This TCR beta chain was recovered during a study of T-cell memory formation after mild COVID-19. For the study at large: TCR clusters showed largely donor specificity. Study-wide points: The finding that pre-infection memory included some responding clones suggested that cross-reactive memory joined. Clones from the second wave (peaking day 37) had unconfirmed SARS-CoV-2 specificity. Clones which contracted sat mainly in CM and EM if CD4+, and in EMRA if CD8+.

This clonotype was seen only a few times. Its target is not known. One end of the junction varies from germline; a read error may be responsible. TCRdb re-analysed the 5' RACE reads in MiXCR, keeping a single row per CDR3 protein. The table shows roughly 500,000 distinct CDR3 sequences, with just over 20% occurring only once. This CDR3 has 13 amino acids. Germline lookup yields CDR1 KGHSH and CDR2 LQKENI. The source of this sequence is an adult woman who had mild COVID-19 (a few samples of this study predate the infection). Cell type and time point are not known. The chain carries TRBV18 and TRBJ1-1; D not resolved. The sequencing sample was made of PBMCs or a T cell subset sorted from them (not recorded which). The CDR3 is CASSPRAGTEAFF. The CDR3 nucleotides are TGTGCCAGCTCTCCACGGGCAGGCACTGAAGCTTTCTTT.